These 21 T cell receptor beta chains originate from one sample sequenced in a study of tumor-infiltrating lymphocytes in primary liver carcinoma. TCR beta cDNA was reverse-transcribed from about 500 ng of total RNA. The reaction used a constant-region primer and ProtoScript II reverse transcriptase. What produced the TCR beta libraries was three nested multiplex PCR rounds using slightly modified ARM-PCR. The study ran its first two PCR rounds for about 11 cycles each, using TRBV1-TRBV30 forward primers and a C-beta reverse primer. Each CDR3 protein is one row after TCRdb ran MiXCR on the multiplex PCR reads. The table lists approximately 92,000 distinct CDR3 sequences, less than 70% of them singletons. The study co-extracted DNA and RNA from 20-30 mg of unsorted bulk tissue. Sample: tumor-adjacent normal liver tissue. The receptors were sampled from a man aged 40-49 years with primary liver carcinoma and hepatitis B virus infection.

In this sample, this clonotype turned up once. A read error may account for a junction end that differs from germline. CDR3 sequence reads: CSVAWERLGEHF. The DNA for the CDR3 is TGCAGCGTGGCATGGGAACGCCTCGGGGAGCATTTT. The chain uses TRBV29-1 and TRBJ2-3; tentative D call: TRBD2 (5 bases). The CDR3 totals 12 residues. The V gene's germline CDR1 is SQVTM and CDR2 ANQGSEA.

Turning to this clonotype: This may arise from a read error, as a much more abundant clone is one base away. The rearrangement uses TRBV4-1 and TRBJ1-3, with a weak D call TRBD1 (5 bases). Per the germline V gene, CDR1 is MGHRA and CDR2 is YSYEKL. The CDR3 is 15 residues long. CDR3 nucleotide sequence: TGCGCCAGCAGCCTCTTTGGGGCAGATGGAAACACCGTATATTTT. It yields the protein CASSLFGADGNTVYF.

CDR3 loop: CASRPRRETQYF. The CDR3 DNA follows: TGTGCCAGCAGACCCCGTCGGGAGACCCAGTACTTC. This rearrangement joins TRBV2 to TRBJ2-5; no definite D call. The CDR3 runs 12 residues. The germline V gene encodes CDR1 SNHLY and CDR2 FYNNEI. V was shortened by 6 bases and J by 5 bases, with 10 bases between the two germline ends.

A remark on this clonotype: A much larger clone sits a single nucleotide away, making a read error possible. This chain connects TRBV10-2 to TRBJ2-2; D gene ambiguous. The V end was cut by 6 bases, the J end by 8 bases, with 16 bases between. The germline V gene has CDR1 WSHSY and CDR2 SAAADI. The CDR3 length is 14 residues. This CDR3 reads CASSSQLGTGELFF. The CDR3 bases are TGCGCCAGCAGCAGCCAGCTCGGTACGGGGGAGCTGTTTTTT.

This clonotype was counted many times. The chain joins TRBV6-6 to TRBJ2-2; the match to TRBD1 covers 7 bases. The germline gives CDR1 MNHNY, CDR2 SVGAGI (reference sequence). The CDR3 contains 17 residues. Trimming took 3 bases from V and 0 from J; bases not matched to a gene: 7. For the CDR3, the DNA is TGTGCCAGCAGTTATCCATCGACAGGGCCGAACACCGGGGAGCTGTTTTTT. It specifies CASSYPSTGPNTGELFF.

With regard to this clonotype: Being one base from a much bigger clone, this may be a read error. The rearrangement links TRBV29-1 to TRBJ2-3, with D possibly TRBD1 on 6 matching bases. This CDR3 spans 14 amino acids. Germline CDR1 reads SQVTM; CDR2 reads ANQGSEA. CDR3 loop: CSVGGLARSDTHYF. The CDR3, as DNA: TGCAGCGTTGGGGGGCTAGCTAGGTCAGATACGCATTATTTT.

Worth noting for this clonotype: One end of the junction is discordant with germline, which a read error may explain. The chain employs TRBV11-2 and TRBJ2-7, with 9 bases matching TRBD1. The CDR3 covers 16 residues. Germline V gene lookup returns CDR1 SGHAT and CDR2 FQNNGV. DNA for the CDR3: TGTGTCAGCAGCATAGGGCGGGACAGGGAACCCTACGAGCAGTACTTC. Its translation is CVSSIGRDREPYEQYF.

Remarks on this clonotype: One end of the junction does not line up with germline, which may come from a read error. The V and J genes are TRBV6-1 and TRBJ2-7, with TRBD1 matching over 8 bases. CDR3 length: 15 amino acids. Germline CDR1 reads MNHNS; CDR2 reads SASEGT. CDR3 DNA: TGTGCCAACAGTGGACGAATCGACAGGGGTTACGAGCAGTACTTC. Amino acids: CANSGRIDRGYEQYF.

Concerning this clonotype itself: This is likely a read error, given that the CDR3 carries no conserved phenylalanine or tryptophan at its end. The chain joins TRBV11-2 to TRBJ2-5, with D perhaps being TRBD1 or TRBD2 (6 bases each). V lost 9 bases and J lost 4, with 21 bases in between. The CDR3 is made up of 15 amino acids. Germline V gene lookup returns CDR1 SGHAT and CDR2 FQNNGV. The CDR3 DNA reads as TGTGCCAGGAGCGACCCGACAGGAGCGGGAGAGACCCAGTACTCC. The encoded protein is CARSDPTGAGETQYS.

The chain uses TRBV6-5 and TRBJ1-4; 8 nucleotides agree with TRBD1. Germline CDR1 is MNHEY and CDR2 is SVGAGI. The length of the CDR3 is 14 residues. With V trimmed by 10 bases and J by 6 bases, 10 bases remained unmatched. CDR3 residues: CAIRSGGGDEKLFF. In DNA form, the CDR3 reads TGTGCCATCAGATCAGGGGGCGGTGATGAAAAACTGTTTTTT.

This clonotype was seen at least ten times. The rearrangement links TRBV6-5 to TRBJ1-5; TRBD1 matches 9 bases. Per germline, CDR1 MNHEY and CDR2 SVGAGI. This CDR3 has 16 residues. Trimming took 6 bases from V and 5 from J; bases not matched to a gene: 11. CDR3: CASRKGQGGVYQPQHF. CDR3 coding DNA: TGTGCCAGCAGGAAGGGACAGGGAGGAGTTTATCAGCCCCAGCATTTT.

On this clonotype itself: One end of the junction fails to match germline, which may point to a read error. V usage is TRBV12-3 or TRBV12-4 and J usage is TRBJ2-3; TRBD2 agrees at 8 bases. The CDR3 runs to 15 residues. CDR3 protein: CAGSLGAGGSDTQYF. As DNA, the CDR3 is TGTGCCGGCAGTTTAGGTGCGGGAGGTTCAGATACGCAGTATTTT.

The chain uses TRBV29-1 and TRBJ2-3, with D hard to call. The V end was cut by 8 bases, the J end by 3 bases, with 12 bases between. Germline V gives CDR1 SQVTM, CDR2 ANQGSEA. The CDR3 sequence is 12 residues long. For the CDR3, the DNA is TGCAGCATTTCCAGAGGAACAGATACGCAGTATTTT. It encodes CSISRGTDTQYF.

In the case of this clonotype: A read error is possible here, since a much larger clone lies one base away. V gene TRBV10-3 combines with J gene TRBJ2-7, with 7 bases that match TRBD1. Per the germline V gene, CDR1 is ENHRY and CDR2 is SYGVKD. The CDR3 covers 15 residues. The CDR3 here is CATSDVRQGSYEQHF. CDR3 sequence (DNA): TGTGCCACCTCCGACGTCCGACAGGGATCGTACGAGCAGCACTTC.

The CDR3 bases are TGCGCCAGCAGCCAAGTCCCCGGAGATACCACGCCGGAGAAGTACTTC. It codes for CASSQVPGDTTPEKYF. The V and J genes are TRBV4-1 and TRBJ2-7, with D hard to call. Germline loops: CDR1 MGHRA, CDR2 YSYEKL. The ends were cut back, 1 base at V and 11 bases at J, with 24 bases in the middle. The CDR3 is 16 amino acids.

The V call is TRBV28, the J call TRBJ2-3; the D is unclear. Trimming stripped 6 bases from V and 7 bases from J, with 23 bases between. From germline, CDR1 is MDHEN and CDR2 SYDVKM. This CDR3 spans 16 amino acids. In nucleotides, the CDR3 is TGTGCCAGCAGCTCCGCACTGACTCTCATGGGAAATACGCAGTATTTT. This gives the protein CASSSALTLMGNTQYF.

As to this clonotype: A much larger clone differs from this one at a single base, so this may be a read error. The CDR3 coding sequence is TGTACCACCAGGGCCTACTTTTCAGATACGCAGTATTTT. This encodes CTTRAYFSDTQYF. The chain recombines TRBV5-5 with TRBJ2-3; a possible D gene is TRBD1 (5 bases). Germline-derived CDR1 and CDR2 are SGHKS and YYEKEE (reference sequence). The CDR3 covers 13 residues.

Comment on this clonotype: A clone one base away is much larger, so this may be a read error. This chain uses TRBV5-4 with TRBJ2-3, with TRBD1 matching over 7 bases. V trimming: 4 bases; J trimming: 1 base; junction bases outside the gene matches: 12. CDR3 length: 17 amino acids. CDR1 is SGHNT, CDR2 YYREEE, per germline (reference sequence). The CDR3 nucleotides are TGTGCCAGCAGCACAAAACAGGGGATCCTAGGCACAGATACGCAGTATTTT. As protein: CASSTKQGILGTDTQYF.

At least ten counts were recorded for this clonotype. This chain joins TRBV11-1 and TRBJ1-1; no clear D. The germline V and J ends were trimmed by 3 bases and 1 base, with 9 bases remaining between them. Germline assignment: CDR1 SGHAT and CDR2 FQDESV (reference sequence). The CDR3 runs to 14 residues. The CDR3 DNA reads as TGTGCCAGCAGCTTTGGGTGGGCGAACACTGAAGCTTTCTTT. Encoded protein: CASSFGWANTEAFF.

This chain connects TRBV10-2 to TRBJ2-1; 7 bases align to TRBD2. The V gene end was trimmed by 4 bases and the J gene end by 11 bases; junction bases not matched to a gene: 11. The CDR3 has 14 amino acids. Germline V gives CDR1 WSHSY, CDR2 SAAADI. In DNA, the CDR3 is TGCGCCAGCAGTGGAACTAGCGACTACAACAAGCAGTTCTTC. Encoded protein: CASSGTSDYNKQFF.

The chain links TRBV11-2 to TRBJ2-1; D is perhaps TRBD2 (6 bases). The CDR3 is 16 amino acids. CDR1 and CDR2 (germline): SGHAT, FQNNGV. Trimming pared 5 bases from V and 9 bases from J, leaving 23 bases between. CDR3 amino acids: CASSMDIRLVMGEQFF. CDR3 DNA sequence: TGTGCCAGCAGCATGGATATCAGACTAGTCATGGGTGAGCAGTTCTTC. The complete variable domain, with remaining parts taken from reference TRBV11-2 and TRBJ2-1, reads EAGVAQSPRYKIIEKRQSVAFWCNPISGHATLYWYQQILGQGPKLLIQFQNNGVVDDSQLPKDRFSAERLKGVDSTLKIQPAKLEDSAVYLCASSMDIRLVMGEQFFGPGTRLTVL.